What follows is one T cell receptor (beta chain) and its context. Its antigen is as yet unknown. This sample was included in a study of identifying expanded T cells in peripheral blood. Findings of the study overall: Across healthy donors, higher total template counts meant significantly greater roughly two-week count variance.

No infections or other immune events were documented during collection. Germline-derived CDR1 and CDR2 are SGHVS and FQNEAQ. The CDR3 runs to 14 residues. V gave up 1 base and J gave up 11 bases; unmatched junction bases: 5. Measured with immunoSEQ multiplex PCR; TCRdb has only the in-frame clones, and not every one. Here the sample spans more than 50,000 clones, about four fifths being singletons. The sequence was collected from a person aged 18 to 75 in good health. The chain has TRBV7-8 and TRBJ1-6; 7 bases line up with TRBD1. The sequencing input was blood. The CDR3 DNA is TGTGCCAGCAGCTTAGAGAGACAGGGAACACCCCTCCACTTT. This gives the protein CASSLERQGTPLHF.